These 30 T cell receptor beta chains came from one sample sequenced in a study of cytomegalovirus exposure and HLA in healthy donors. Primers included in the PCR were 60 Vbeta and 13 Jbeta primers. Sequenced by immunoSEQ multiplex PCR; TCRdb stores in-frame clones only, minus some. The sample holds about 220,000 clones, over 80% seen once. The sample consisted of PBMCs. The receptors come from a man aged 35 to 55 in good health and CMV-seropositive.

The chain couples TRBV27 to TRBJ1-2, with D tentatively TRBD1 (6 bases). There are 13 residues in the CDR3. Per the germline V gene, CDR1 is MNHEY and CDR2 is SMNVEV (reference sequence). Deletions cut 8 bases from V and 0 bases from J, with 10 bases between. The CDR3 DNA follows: TGTGCCAGCTCAGGGGTCCCTAACTATGGCTACACCTTC. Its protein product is CASSGVPNYGYTF.

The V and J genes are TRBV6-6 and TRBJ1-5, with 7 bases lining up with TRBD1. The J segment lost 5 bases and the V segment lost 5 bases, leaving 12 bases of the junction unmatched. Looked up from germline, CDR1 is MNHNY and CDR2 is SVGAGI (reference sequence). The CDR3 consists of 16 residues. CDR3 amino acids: CASSPRTGQLHQPQHF. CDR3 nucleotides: TGTGCCAGCAGTCCCCGGACAGGTCAGTTGCATCAGCCCCAGCATTTT.

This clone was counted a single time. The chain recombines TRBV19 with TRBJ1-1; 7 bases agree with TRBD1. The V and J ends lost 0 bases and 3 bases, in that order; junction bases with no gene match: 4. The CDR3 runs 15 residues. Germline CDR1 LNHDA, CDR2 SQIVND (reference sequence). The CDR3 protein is CASSIDGDSYTEAFF. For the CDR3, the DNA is TGTGCCAGTAGTATAGATGGGGACAGCTACACTGAAGCTTTCTTT.

CDR3 nucleotide sequence: TGTGCCAGCATTGGGGGGACAGGTTTTTTGGAGCAGTTCTTC. Its translation: CASIGGTGFLEQFF. This rearrangement joins TRBV27 to TRBJ2-1; 8 bases fit TRBD1. The germline CDR1 and CDR2 sequences are MNHEY and SMNVEV (reference sequence). V dropped 7 bases and J dropped 10; count of bases not matched to a gene: 12. This CDR3 is built from 14 residues.

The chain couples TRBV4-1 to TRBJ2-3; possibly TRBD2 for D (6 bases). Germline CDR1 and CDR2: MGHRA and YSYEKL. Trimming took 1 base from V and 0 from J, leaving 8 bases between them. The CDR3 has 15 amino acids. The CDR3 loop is CASSQAGTSTDTQYF. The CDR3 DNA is TGCGCCAGCAGCCAAGCAGGGACTAGCACAGATACGCAGTATTTT.

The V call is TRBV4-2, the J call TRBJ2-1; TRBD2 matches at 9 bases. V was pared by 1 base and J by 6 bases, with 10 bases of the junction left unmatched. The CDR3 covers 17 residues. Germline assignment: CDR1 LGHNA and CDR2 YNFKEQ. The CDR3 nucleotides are TGTGCCAGCAGCCAAGGTTCTAGCGGGATTTCGGGCAATGAGCAGTTCTTC. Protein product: CASSQGSSGISGNEQFF.

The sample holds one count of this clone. CDR3 bases: TGTGCCAGCAGCTTAGCCGCAGGGGAGAACACTGAAGCTTTCTTT. As protein: CASSLAAGENTEAFF. The chain is built from TRBV7-8 and TRBJ1-1, with D possibly matching TRBD1 (6 bases). V was clipped by 0 bases and J by 1 base, with 9 bases between them. The CDR3 spans 15 residues. CDR1 is SGHVS and CDR2 is FQNEAQ in the germline V gene.

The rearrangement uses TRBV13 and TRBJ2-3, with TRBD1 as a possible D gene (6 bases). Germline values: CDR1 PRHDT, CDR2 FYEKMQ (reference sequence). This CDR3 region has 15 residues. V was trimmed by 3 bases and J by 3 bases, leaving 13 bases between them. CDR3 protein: CASSFLGDTTDTQYF. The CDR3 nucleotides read TGTGCCAGCAGCTTTCTAGGGGACACAACAGATACGCAGTATTTT.

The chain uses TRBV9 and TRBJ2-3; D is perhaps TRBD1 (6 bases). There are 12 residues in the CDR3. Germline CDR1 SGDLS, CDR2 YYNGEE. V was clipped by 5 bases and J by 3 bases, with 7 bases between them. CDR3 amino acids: CASRGATDTQYF. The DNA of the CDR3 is TGTGCCAGCAGGGGGGCGACAGATACGCAGTATTTT.

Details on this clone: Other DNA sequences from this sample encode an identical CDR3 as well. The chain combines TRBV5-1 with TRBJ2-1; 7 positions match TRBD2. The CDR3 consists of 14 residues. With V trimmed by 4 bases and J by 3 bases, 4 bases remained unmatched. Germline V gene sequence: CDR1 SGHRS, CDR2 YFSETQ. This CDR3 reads CASSPASGYNEQFF. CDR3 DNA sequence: TGCGCCAGCAGCCCCGCTAGCGGCTACAATGAGCAGTTCTTC.

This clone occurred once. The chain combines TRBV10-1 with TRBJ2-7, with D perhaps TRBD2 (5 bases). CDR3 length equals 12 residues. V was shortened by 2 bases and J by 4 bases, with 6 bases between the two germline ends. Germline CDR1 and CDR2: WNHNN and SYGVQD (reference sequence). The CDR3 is CASSERGYEQYF. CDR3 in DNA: TGCGCCAGCAGTGAGCGGGGATACGAGCAGTACTTC.

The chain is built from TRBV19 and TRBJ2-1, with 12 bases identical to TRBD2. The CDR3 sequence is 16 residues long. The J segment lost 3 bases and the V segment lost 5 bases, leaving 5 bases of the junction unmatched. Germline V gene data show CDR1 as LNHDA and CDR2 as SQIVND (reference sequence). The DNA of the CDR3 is TGTGCCAGTAGTGGATGGACTAGCGGGATCTACAATGAGCAGTTCTTC. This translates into CASSGWTSGIYNEQFF.

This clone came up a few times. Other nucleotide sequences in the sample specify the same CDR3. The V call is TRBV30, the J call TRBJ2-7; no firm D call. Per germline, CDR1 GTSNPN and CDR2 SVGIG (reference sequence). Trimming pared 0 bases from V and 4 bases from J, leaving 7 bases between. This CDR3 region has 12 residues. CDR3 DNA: TGTGCCTGGAGTGTACTCGGGTACGAGCAGTACTTC. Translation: CAWSVLGYEQYF.

DNA of the CDR3: TGCAGCGCCGAGGAGGGATCCTATGGCTACACCTTC. Residues: CSAEEGSYGYTF. The chain is built from TRBV29-1 and TRBJ1-2; D gene unclear. This CDR3 contains 12 residues. Trimming shortened V by 7 bases and J by 4 bases, and 13 bases separated the two germline ends. The germline CDR1 and CDR2 sequences are SQVTM and ANQGSEA. Supplemented by reference TRBV29-1 and TRBJ1-2, the full variable domain reads SAVISQKPSRDICQRGTSLTIQCQVDSQVTMMFWYRQQPGQSLTLIATANQGSEATYESGFVIDKFPISRPNLTFSTLTVSNMSPEDSSIYLCSAEEGSYGYTFGSGTRLTVV.

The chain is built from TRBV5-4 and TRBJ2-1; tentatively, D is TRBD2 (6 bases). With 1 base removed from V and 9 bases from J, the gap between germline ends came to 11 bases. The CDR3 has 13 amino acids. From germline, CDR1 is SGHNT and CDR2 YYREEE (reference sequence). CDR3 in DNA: TGTGCCAGCAGCTTGCCTAGCGTAGGTGAGCAGTTCTTC. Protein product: CASSLPSVGEQFF. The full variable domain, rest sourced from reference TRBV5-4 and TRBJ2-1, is ETGVTQSPTHLIKTRGQQVTLRCSSQSGHNTVSWYQQALGQGPQFIFQYYREEENGRGNFPPRFSGLQFPNYSSELNVNALELDDSALYLCASSLPSVGEQFFGPGTRLTVL.

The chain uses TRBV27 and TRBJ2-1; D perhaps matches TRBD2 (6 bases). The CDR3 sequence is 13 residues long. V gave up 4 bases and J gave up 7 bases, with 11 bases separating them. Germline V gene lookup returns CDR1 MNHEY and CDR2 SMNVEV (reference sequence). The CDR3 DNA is TGTGCCAGCAGTTACCGGGACTTGAATGAGCAGTTCTTC. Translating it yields CASSYRDLNEQFF.

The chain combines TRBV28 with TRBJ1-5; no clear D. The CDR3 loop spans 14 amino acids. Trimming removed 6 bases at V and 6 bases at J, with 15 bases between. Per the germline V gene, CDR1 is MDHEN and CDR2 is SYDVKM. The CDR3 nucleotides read TGTGCCAGCAGCCAAATCCTTGCAGGTCAGCCCCAGCATTTT. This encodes CASSQILAGQPQHF. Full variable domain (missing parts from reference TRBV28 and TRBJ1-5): DVKVTQSSRYLVKRTGEKVFLECVQDMDHENMFWYRQDPGLGLRLIYFSYDVKMKEKGDIPEGYSVSREKKERFSLILESASTNQTSMYLCASSQILAGQPQHFGDGTRLSIL.

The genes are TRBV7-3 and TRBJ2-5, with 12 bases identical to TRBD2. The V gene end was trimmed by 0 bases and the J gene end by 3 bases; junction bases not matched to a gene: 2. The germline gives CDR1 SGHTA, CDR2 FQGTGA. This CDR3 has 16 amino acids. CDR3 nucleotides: TGTGCCAGCAGCTTAACTGGACTAGCGGGAAAAGAGACCCAGTACTTC. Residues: CASSLTGLAGKETQYF.

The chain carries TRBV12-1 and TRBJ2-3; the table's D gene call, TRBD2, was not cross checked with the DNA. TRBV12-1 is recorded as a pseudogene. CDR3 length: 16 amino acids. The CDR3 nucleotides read TGTGCCAGCAGCCCAACGTACCTAGCGGGACCAGATACGCAGTATTTT. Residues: CASSPTYLAGPDTQYF.

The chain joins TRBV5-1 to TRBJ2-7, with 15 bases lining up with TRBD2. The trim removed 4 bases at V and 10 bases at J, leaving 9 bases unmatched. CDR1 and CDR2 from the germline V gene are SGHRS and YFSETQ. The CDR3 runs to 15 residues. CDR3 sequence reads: CASSKVGLAGGPQYF. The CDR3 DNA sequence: TGCGCCAGCAGCAAGGTAGGACTAGCGGGAGGGCCCCAGTACTTC.

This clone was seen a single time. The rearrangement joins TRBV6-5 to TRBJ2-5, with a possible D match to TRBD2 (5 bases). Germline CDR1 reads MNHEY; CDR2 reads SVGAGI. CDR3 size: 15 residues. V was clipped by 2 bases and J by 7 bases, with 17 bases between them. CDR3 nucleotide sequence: TGTGCCAGCAGTTACCCTCGAGGGCTGAAGGGGACCCAGTACTTC. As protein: CASSYPRGLKGTQYF.

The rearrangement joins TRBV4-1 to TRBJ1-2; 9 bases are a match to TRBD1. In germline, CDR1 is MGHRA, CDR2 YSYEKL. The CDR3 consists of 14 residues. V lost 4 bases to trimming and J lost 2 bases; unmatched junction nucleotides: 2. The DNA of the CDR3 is TGCGCCAGCAGCCTGGACAGGGGAAACTATGGCTACACCTTC. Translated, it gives CASSLDRGNYGYTF.

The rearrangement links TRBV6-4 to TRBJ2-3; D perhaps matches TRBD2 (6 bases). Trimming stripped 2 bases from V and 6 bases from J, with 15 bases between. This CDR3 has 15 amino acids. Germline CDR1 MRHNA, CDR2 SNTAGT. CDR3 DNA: TGTGCCAGCAGTGACCGGATTGGAGGGCAGGATACGCAGTATTTT. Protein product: CASSDRIGGQDTQYF.

The CDR3 region is CASPGLNYNEQFF. The CDR3 DNA follows: TGTGCCAGCCCGGGACTCAACTACAATGAGCAGTTCTTC. The chain combines TRBV2 with TRBJ2-1; D perhaps matches TRBD2 (6 bases). The CDR3 length is 13 residues. The ends were cut back, 8 bases at V and 3 bases at J, with 11 bases in the middle. The V gene's germline CDR1 is SNHLY and CDR2 FYNNEI.

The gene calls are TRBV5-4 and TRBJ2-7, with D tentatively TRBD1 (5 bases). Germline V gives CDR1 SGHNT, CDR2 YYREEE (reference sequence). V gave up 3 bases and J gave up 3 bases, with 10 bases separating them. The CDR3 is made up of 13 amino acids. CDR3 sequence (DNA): TGTGCCAGCAGCTCTGACAGAAACTACGAGCAGTACGTC. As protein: CASSSDRNYEQYV.

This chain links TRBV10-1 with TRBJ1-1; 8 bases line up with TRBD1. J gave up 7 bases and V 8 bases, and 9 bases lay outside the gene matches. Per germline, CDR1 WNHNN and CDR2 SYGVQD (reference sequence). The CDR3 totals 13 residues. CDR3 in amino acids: CASSQGALGEAFF. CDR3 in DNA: TGCGCCAGCTCTCAGGGGGCATTAGGTGAAGCTTTCTTT.

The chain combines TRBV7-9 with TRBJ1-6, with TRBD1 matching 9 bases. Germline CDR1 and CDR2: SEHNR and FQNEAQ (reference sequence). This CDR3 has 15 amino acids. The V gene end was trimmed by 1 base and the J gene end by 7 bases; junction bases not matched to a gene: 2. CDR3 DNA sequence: TGTGCCAGCAGCTTAGGGGACAGGGAAAATTCACCCCTCCACTTT. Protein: CASSLGDRENSPLHF.

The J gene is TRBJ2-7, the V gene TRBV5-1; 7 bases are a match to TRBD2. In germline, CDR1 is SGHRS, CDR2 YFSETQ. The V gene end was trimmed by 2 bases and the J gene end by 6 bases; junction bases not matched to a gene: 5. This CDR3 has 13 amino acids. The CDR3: CASSLWEGREQYF. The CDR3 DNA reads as TGCGCCAGCAGCTTATGGGAGGGCCGCGAGCAGTACTTC.

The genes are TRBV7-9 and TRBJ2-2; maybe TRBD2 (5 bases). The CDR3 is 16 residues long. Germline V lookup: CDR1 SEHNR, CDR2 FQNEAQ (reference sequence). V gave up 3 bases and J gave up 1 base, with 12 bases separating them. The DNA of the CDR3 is TGTGCCAGCAGCTTTTCCCTAGCCGGGAACACCGGGGAGCTGTTTTTT. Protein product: CASSFSLAGNTGELFF. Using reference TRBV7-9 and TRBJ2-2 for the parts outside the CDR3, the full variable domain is DTGVSQNPRHKITKRGQNVTFRCDPISEHNRLYWYRQTLGQGPEFLTYFQNEAQLEKSRLLSDRFSAERPKGSFSTLEIQRTEQGDSAMYLCASSFSLAGNTGELFFGEGSRLTVL.

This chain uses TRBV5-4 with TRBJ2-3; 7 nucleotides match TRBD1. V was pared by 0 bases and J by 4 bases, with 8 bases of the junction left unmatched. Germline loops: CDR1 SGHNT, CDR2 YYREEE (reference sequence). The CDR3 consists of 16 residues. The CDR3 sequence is CASSLAGTVAADTQYF. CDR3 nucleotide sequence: TGTGCCAGCAGCTTGGCCGGGACAGTGGCGGCAGATACGCAGTATTTT.